What follows describes a single TCR beta chain. This sample is drawn from a study of PD-L1 blockade in urothelial cancer. Germline loops: CDR1 MNHEY, CDR2 SVGAGI. V shed 0 bases and J shed 6 bases, with 8 bases lying between them. The CDR3 covers 13 residues. Sequenced by immunoSEQ multiplex PCR; TCRdb stores in-frame clones only, minus some. The data contain tens of thousands of clones, roughly nine tenths of them singletons. The chain uses TRBV6-5 and TRBJ1-2; D uncertain. This clonotype was obtained from a man between 60 and 75 years old with urothelial cancer. This specimen was PBMCs, taken around atezolizumab (anti-PD-L1) treatment. The CDR3 bases are TGTGCCAGCAGTTACTCGCCGGGAGATGGCTACACCTTC. Protein sequence: CASSYSPGDGYTF.